Below are 29 T cell receptor beta chains sequenced from a single sample in a study of T cell responses to AZD1222 COVID-19 vaccine. Sequencing was performed with immunoSEQ multiplex PCR; in TCRdb, only in-frame clones are kept and a portion is missing. The sample yields about 140,000 clones, approximately 90% seen once. The sequences come from peripheral blood, collected on day 0 of AZD1222 vaccination. The receptor set was obtained from an adult in good health.

The rearrangement joins TRBV9 to TRBJ2-2, with unresolved D. Per germline, CDR1 SGDLS and CDR2 YYNGEE. V lost 1 base and J 4 bases, leaving 11 bases between the germline ends. The CDR3 extends over 15 amino acids. As DNA, the CDR3 is TGTGCCAGCAGCGTAAGGCAACTAACCACCGGGGAGCTGTTTTTT. As protein: CASSVRQLTTGELFF.

J is TRBJ2-7 and V is TRBV5-1, with 10 bases identical to TRBD2. This CDR3 has 16 amino acids. The J segment lost 2 bases and the V segment lost 4 bases, leaving 9 bases of the junction unmatched. Per germline, CDR1 SGHRS and CDR2 YFSETQ. Here the CDR3 DNA reads TGCGCCAGCAGCCTGGCGATAGCGGGAGGACCCTACGAGCAGTACTTC. Translated, it gives CASSLAIAGGPYEQYF.

The chain uses TRBV11-1 and TRBJ1-5; tentative D call: TRBD1 (6 bases). V lost 5 bases and J lost 2, with 13 bases in between. Germline CDR1 SGHAT, CDR2 FQDESV (reference sequence). The CDR3 covers 15 residues. The CDR3 is CASSIRQVGNQPQHF. DNA for the CDR3: TGTGCCAGCAGCATCAGACAGGTCGGCAATCAGCCCCAGCATTTT.

This clone was seen only a few times. The chain joins TRBV10-3 to TRBJ1-5; unclear D gene. V was shortened by 2 bases and J by 9 bases, with 8 bases between the two germline ends. Germline V gene lookup returns CDR1 ENHRY and CDR2 SYGVKD. The CDR3 is 12 residues long. The CDR3 DNA reads TGTGCCATCAGTGAGGGACTGGGGCCCCAGCATTTT. It is translated as CAISEGLGPQHF.

The V and J genes are TRBV4-3 and TRBJ1-2; tentative D call: TRBD1 (5 bases). V gave up 1 base and J gave up 8 bases, with 20 bases separating them. Germline V lookup: CDR1 LGHNA, CDR2 YSLEER. This CDR3 comprises 16 residues. CDR3 residues: CASSQVTLGTSGGYTF. The CDR3 DNA is TGCGCCAGCAGCCAAGTGACCCTTGGGACCTCGGGGGGCTACACCTTC.

The chain recombines TRBV11-2 with TRBJ1-6; TRBD1 agrees at 7 bases. The CDR3 extends over 16 amino acids. Germline assignment: CDR1 SGHAT and CDR2 FQNNGV. V was clipped by 5 bases and J by 10 bases; unmatched bases: 14. CDR3: CASSTVTGAGDSPLHF. The CDR3 DNA is TGTGCCAGCAGCACCGTAACAGGGGCCGGGGACTCACCCCTCCACTTT.

V usage is TRBV28 and J usage is TRBJ1-5; tentatively, D is TRBD1 (6 bases). CDR3 length equals 13 residues. Trimming stripped 8 bases from V and 4 bases from J, with 12 bases between. Germline CDR1 is MDHEN and CDR2 is SYDVKM. DNA for the CDR3: TGTGCCAGCCTACTAGGGGGGAATCAGCCCCAGCATTTT. Protein product: CASLLGGNQPQHF.

The chain links TRBV6-5 to TRBJ2-1; 8 positions agree with TRBD2. This CDR3 is 15 amino acids long. V was clipped by 2 bases and J by 7 bases; unmatched bases: 7. Looked up from germline, CDR1 is MNHEY and CDR2 is SVGAGI. The CDR3 protein is CASSYDERETNEQFF. The DNA of the CDR3 is TGTGCCAGCAGTTACGACGAGCGGGAGACGAATGAGCAGTTCTTC.

The CDR3 region is CASSPLMKGTGNEKLFF. CDR3 coding DNA: TGTGCCAGCAGCCCCCTCATGAAAGGGACAGGGAATGAAAAACTGTTTTTT. The chain joins TRBV7-8 to TRBJ1-4; 9 bases line up with TRBD1. The CDR3 spans 17 residues. Germline assignment: CDR1 SGHVS and CDR2 FQNEAQ. V was pared by 5 bases and J by 5 bases, with 12 bases of the junction left unmatched.

The chain uses TRBV18 and TRBJ1-4; D unresolved. V was trimmed by 3 bases and J by 6 bases, leaving 8 bases between them. Germline V gene data show CDR1 as KGHSH and CDR2 as LQKENI. The CDR3 is 13 residues long. The CDR3 is CASSPRFDEKLFF. The CDR3, as DNA: TGTGCCAGCTCACCGAGATTCGATGAAAAACTGTTTTTT.

The chain carries TRBV19 and TRBJ2-7; possibly TRBD1 for D (6 bases). The CDR3 is made up of 14 amino acids. The germline CDR1 and CDR2 sequences are LNHDA and SQIVND (reference sequence). V gave up 1 base and J gave up 2 bases, with 9 bases separating them. Written as DNA, the CDR3 is TGTGCCAGTAGTATAGCACAGGGCCCCTACGAGCAGTACTTC. It is translated as CASSIAQGPYEQYF.

The chain uses TRBV28 and TRBJ2-3; TRBD2 matches 7 bases. Germline CDR1 MDHEN, CDR2 SYDVKM. J was trimmed by 4 bases and V by 6 bases; bases with no gene match: 7. This CDR3 has 14 amino acids. The CDR3 DNA reads as TGTGCCAGCAGACCGGGGAGGGCCGCAGATACGCAGTATTTT. The encoded protein is CASRPGRAADTQYF.

The V gene is TRBV19, the J gene TRBJ2-2; D is unresolved. The CDR3 covers 13 residues. With 7 bases removed from V and 5 bases from J, the gap between germline ends came to 11 bases. Looked up from germline, CDR1 is LNHDA and CDR2 is SQIVND (reference sequence). The CDR3 region has the DNA TGTGCCAGTATTTCCCGTCGGACCGGGGAGCTGTTTTTT. The encoded protein is CASISRRTGELFF.

The V call is TRBV5-1, the J call TRBJ2-1; 8 bases align to TRBD2. This CDR3 comprises 18 residues. The junction had 10 bases not matched to a gene; V was cut back by 1 base and J by 1 base. From germline, CDR1 is SGHRS and CDR2 YFSETQ. CDR3 coding DNA: TGCGCCAGCAGCTTGTTAGGGGTTAGCGGGATGTCCTACAATGAGCAGTTCTTC. Translated, it gives CASSLLGVSGMSYNEQFF.

CDR3 nucleotides: TGTGCCTGGAGGAGGGGGCCTTCCTATAATTCACCCCTCCACTTT. Protein: CAWRRGPSYNSPLHF. The chain couples TRBV30 to TRBJ1-6, with 7 positions matching TRBD1. V shed 3 bases, J shed 1 base, and the junction held 3 bases outside the gene matches. Germline assignment: CDR1 GTSNPN and CDR2 SVGIG (reference sequence). The CDR3 contains 15 residues.

V is TRBV6-2 or TRBV6-3 and J is TRBJ1-3, with D possibly matching TRBD1 (5 bases). The CDR3 runs to 15 residues. Germline CDR1 and CDR2: MNHEY and SVGEGT. Trimming took 6 bases from V and 0 from J, leaving 12 bases between them. CDR3: CASSRTGDSGNTIYF. As DNA, the CDR3 is TGTGCCAGCAGCAGAACAGGCGACTCTGGAAACACCATATATTTT.

The J gene is TRBJ2-2, the V gene TRBV7-2; 11 nucleotides agree with TRBD1. The CDR3 contains 15 residues. Germline V gives CDR1 SGHTA, CDR2 FQGNSA. V was clipped by 1 base and J by 7 bases; unmatched bases: 2. Here the CDR3 reads CASSLGTGGHGELFF. CDR3 nucleotides: TGTGCCAGCAGCTTAGGGACAGGGGGCCACGGGGAGCTGTTTTTT.

V usage is TRBV7-2 and J usage is TRBJ1-2, with no clear D. The germline gives CDR1 SGHTA, CDR2 FQGNSA. V gave up 5 bases and J gave up 8 bases, with 15 bases separating them. The CDR3 runs 13 residues. CDR3 nucleotide sequence: TGTGCCAGCAGCCCCACGGGGATGGGGGGCTACACCTTC. This translates into CASSPTGMGGYTF.

V is TRBV11-2 and J is TRBJ2-1, with D unresolved. CDR1 is SGHAT and CDR2 is FQNNGV in the germline V gene. The CDR3 covers 17 residues. V gave up 3 bases and J gave up 0 bases, with 15 bases separating them. DNA of the CDR3: TGTGCCAGCAGCTTGTTATCCGGAACAAACTCCTACAATGAGCAGTTCTTC. The encoded protein is CASSLLSGTNSYNEQFF.

The chain has TRBV5-6 and TRBJ1-4, with a tentative D call TRBD1 (5 bases). V was pared by 4 bases and J by 5 bases, with 21 bases between. Per germline, CDR1 SGHDT and CDR2 YYEEEE. This CDR3 comprises 17 residues. The CDR3 DNA sequence: TGTGCCAGCAGCGAGGTGGGGGATATCTTCCCAAATGAAAAACTGTTTTTT. Translation gives CASSEVGDIFPNEKLFF. Supplemented by reference TRBV5-6 and TRBJ1-4, the full variable domain reads DAGVTQSPTHLIKTRGQQVTLRCSPKSGHDTVSWYQQALGQGPQFIFQYYEEEERQRGNFPDRFSGHQFPNYSSELNVNALLLGDSALYLCASSEVGDIFPNEKLFFGSGTQLSVL.

This chain joins TRBV7-9 and TRBJ1-5; a weak D match, TRBD1 (6 bases). CDR1 is SEHNR and CDR2 is FQNEAQ in the germline V gene (reference sequence). V was cut by 2 bases and J by 5 bases, with 7 bases left in between. This CDR3 is 13 amino acids long. The CDR3 DNA sequence: TGTGCCAGCAGCTTACAGGGGCATCAGCCCCAGCATTTT. This translates into CASSLQGHQPQHF.

J is TRBJ2-7 and V is TRBV13; 14 bases fit TRBD2. Germline lookup yields CDR1 PRHDT and CDR2 FYEKMQ (reference sequence). The CDR3 has 18 residues. Trimming removed 5 bases from V and 2 bases from J; junction bases left unmatched: 11. CDR3 sequence reads: CASSIRLAGGPGAYEQYF. DNA of the CDR3: TGTGCCAGCAGCATTCGACTAGCGGGAGGGCCTGGGGCCTACGAGCAGTACTTC.

The chain links TRBV6-5 to TRBJ1-1; D might be TRBD1 (5 bases). V shed 8 bases and J shed 1 base, with 11 bases lying between them. Germline lookup yields CDR1 MNHEY and CDR2 SVGAGI. The CDR3 totals 13 residues. The CDR3 nucleotides are TGTGCCAGCCATGGGACGGGGAACACTGAAGCTTTCTTT. Its protein product is CASHGTGNTEAFF.

The chain has TRBV19 and TRBJ1-2; 9 nucleotides match TRBD1. With V trimmed by 3 bases and J by 9 bases, 8 bases remained unmatched. The CDR3 is made up of 14 amino acids. Per germline, CDR1 LNHDA and CDR2 SQIVND (reference sequence). The CDR3: CASSMGRDRARYTF. DNA of the CDR3: TGTGCCAGTAGTATGGGTCGGGACAGGGCGCGCTACACCTTC.

V usage is TRBV23-1 and J usage is TRBJ1-5; D gene uncertain. TRBV23-1 is an ORF, with its function uncertain. Trimming pared 4 bases from V and 0 bases from J, leaving 13 bases between. This CDR3 has 16 residues. The chain's CDR3 is CASSRTENDSNQPQHF. DNA for the CDR3: TGCGCCAGCAGTCGGACGGAGAATGATAGCAATCAGCCCCAGCATTTT.

The rearrangement uses TRBV7-9 and TRBJ1-6, with a possible D match to TRBD1 (6 bases). Trimming pared 7 bases from V and 6 bases from J, leaving 13 bases between. This CDR3 spans 14 amino acids. Germline CDR1 SEHNR, CDR2 FQNEAQ (reference sequence). Written as DNA, the CDR3 is TGTGCCAGCACTTCCGGGACAACTAATTCACCCCTCCACTTT. Translating it yields CASTSGTTNSPLHF. Full variable domain (remainder filled in from reference TRBV7-9 and TRBJ1-6): DTGVSQNPRHKITKRGQNVTFRCDPISEHNRLYWYRQTLGQGPEFLTYFQNEAQLEKSRLLSDRFSAERPKGSFSTLEIQRTEQGDSAMYLCASTSGTTNSPLHFGNGTRLTVT.

This chain connects TRBV12-3 or TRBV12-4 to TRBJ2-3; TRBD2 aligns across 9 bases. The J segment lost 6 bases and the V segment lost 7 bases, leaving 5 bases of the junction unmatched. The CDR3 runs 13 residues. The CDR3 DNA reads as TGTGCCAGCAAGGGACTAGCATACGATACGCAGTATTTT. This codes for CASKGLAYDTQYF.

This clone was counted a single time. V and J are TRBV27 and TRBJ2-3; 9 nucleotides line up with TRBD2. CDR3 length: 16 residues. Trimming took 4 bases from V and 0 from J; bases not matched to a gene: 5. The germline gives CDR1 MNHEY, CDR2 SMNVEV (reference sequence). The CDR3 DNA reads as TGTGCCAGCAGTTCTAGACTAGCGGCTAGCACAGATACGCAGTATTTT. Protein product: CASSSRLAASTDTQYF.

J is TRBJ2-5 and V is TRBV7-3; D may match TRBD1 or TRBD2 (6 bases each). Germline-derived CDR1 and CDR2 are SGHTA and FQGTGA. Trimming stripped 5 bases from V and 5 bases from J, with 18 bases between. The CDR3 contains 15 residues. This chain's CDR3 is CASSPGGQFGETQYF. Here the CDR3 DNA reads TGTGCCAGCAGCCCCGGGGGACAATTCGGGGAGACCCAGTACTTC.